Below, 4 T cell receptor beta chains from the same sample are listed, as sequenced in a study of blood T cell repertoires in COVID-19. Clones were read by immunoSEQ multiplex PCR, and TCRdb kept only the in-frame ones, dropping some. Of about 55,000 clones in the sample, about 91% were seen once. Material for sequencing was peripheral blood. The receptors derive from a man between 40 and 49 years old with COVID-19, enrolled during active disease.

This chain uses TRBV11-2 with TRBJ1-1, with 7 bases identical to TRBD1. The CDR3 is made up of 13 amino acids. Unmatched junction bases numbered 3, after V lost 4 bases and J lost 4 bases. Germline CDR1 reads SGHAT; CDR2 reads FQNNGV. CDR3 sequence reads: CASSWQGGTEAFF. The CDR3 region has the DNA TGTGCCAGCAGCTGGCAGGGGGGCACTGAAGCTTTCTTT.

The chain employs TRBV6-2 or TRBV6-3 and TRBJ2-1, with a tentative D call TRBD1 (6 bases). Per germline, CDR1 MNHEY and CDR2 SVGEGT. The V and J ends lost 2 bases and 4 bases respectively, with 9 bases between them. The CDR3 consists of 14 residues. This CDR3 is CASSYQDSYNEQFF. In nucleotides, the CDR3 is TGTGCCAGCAGTTACCAGGACAGTTACAATGAGCAGTTCTTC.

In its sample, this clone was seen a few times. V and J are TRBV27 and TRBJ1-2; the match to TRBD1 covers 7 bases. The germline V gene encodes CDR1 MNHEY and CDR2 SMNVEV (reference sequence). V shed 4 bases and J 4 bases; nucleotides not matched to a gene: 9. CDR3 length equals 15 residues. The CDR3 spells CASSSGRQGLYGYTF. CDR3 in DNA: TGTGCCAGCAGTTCCGGGCGACAGGGCCTCTATGGCTACACCTTC.

The CDR3 region has the DNA TGCGCCAGCAACGAACCGGGACAATCGAACACTGAAGCTTTCTTT. This gives the protein CASNEPGQSNTEAFF. The rearrangement links TRBV5-1 to TRBJ1-1; weak D call: TRBD1 (6 bases). Germline-derived CDR1 and CDR2 are SGHRS and YFSETQ. The V gene lost 6 bases and the J gene lost 1 base, with 16 bases spanning the gap. This CDR3 spans 15 amino acids.